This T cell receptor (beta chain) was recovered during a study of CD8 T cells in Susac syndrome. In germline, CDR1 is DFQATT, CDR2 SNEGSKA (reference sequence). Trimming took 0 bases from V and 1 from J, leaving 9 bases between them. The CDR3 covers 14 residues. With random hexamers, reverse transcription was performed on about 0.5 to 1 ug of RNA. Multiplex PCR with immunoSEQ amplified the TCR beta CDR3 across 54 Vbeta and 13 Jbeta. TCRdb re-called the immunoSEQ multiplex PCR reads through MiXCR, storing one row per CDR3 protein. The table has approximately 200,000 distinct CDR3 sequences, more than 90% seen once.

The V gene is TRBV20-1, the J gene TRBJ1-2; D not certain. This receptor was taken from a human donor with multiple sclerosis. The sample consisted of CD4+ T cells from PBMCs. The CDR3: CSARDPRLNYGYTF. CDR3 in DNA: TGCAGTGCTAGAGACCCCCGACTTAACTATGGCTACACCTTC.